Below are 6 T cell receptor beta chains sequenced from a single sample in a study of blood T cell repertoires in COVID-19. Measured with immunoSEQ multiplex PCR; TCRdb has only the in-frame clones, and not every one. The sample lists 240,000 or so clones, 70% to 85% occurring once. The sample consisted of peripheral blood. The receptor set was obtained from a woman aged 80 or older with acute or convalescent COVID-19.

V gene TRBV14 combines with J gene TRBJ2-3; TRBD2 matches 12 bases. Germline V CDR1 and CDR2: SGHDN, FVKESK. There are 16 residues in the CDR3. V gave up 3 bases and J gave up 6 bases; unmatched junction bases: 7. CDR3 bases: TGTGCCAGCAGCCACAGGACTAGCGGGGCCCCCGATACGCAGTATTTT. Its translation: CASSHRTSGAPDTQYF.

The chain links TRBV7-6 to TRBJ2-7; 8 positions match TRBD2. The CDR3 extends over 15 amino acids. Germline lookup yields CDR1 SGHVS and CDR2 FNYEAQ. V lost 4 bases to trimming and J lost 0 bases; unmatched junction nucleotides: 5. The CDR3 region has the DNA TGTGCCAGCAGCTCCAGTAGCGGGATCTCCTACGAGCAGTACTTC. The encoded protein is CASSSSSGISYEQYF.

The CDR3 protein is CASSYGTANTGELFF. The CDR3 DNA reads as TGTGCCAGCAGTTACGGGACAGCGAACACCGGGGAGCTGTTTTTT. The rearrangement uses TRBV6-5 and TRBJ2-2, with TRBD1 matching 7 bases. The CDR3 loop spans 15 amino acids. CDR1 is MNHEY and CDR2 is SVGAGI in the germline V gene. The V and J ends lost 2 bases and 0 bases, in that order; junction bases with no gene match: 0.

The chain links TRBV5-4 to TRBJ2-7; 8 nucleotides line up with TRBD2. The length of the CDR3 is 16 residues. Germline V gene sequence: CDR1 SGHNT, CDR2 YYREEE (reference sequence). The J segment lost 1 base and the V segment lost 4 bases, leaving 10 bases of the junction unmatched. As DNA, the CDR3 is TGTGCCAGCAGCCGGGGGGGAGCGGGGGTTTCCTACGAGCAGTACTTC. It encodes CASSRGGAGVSYEQYF. Combining the CDR3 with reference TRBV5-4 and TRBJ2-7 gives the whole variable domain ETGVTQSPTHLIKTRGQQVTLRCSSQSGHNTVSWYQQALGQGPQFIFQYYREEENGRGNFPPRFSGLQFPNYSSELNVNALELDDSALYLCASSRGGAGVSYEQYFGPGTRLTVT.

The V call is TRBV6-2 or TRBV6-3, the J call TRBJ1-1, with 7 bases lining up with TRBD1. CDR3 length: 14 amino acids. Looked up from germline, CDR1 is MNHEY and CDR2 is SVGEGT. The V gene end was trimmed by 6 bases and the J gene end by 12 bases; junction bases not matched to a gene: 16. The CDR3 DNA follows: TGTGCCAGCAGCTCGGGACAGACGCCGTCTGAGACTTTCTTT. It encodes CASSSGQTPSETFF.

The chain carries TRBV30 and TRBJ2-2, with a tentative D call TRBD1 (6 bases). Trimming took 5 bases from V and 0 from J, leaving 10 bases between them. Germline CDR1 and CDR2: GTSNPN and SVGIG (reference sequence). The CDR3 has 14 amino acids. The CDR3 spells CAWQRGTNTGELFF. Written as DNA, the CDR3 is TGTGCCTGGCAAAGGGGGACGAACACCGGGGAGCTGTTTTTT.